This T cell receptor beta chain was captured by sequencing in a study of regulatory T cells in long-lasting Graves disease. Across the whole study: Graves' patients with a new diagnosis had received antithyroid drugs under 3 months. General study points: TRBV28, TRBJ1-2 and TRBJ2-5 were favored in persistent disease. Newly diagnosed Graves' patients had higher TCR diversity than persistent ones.

Building the TCR beta libraries relied on iRepertoire HTBI primers, and CDR3 regions underwent Arm-PCR. MiXCR, run by TCRdb on the multiplex PCR reads, gives a single entry per CDR3 protein. The table shows 370,000 or so distinct CDR3 sequences, with about 16% occurring only once. This CDR3 is built from 20 residues. V lost 0 bases and J lost 5; bases outside the gene matches: 14. Germline values: CDR1 LNHNV, CDR2 YYDKDF (reference sequence). This clonotype was detected a few times. Its antigen is not identified. The time point here: newly diagnosed GD, antithyroid drugs for less than 3 months. Researchers made the TCR library from RNA that was extracted from PBMCs. These records were also assigned to another study, of T cells in Graves' hyperthyroidism and ophthalmopathy. That study adds: First-round RT-PCR targeting the TCR CDR3 was performed with the HTBI primer set.

The origin of this receptor is a woman aged 18 to 35 with Graves disease. Sequenced here: peripheral blood mononuclear cells (PBMCs), sampled at new diagnosis, from a patient treated with antithyroid drugs. V gene TRBV15 combines with J gene TRBJ1-3, with 12 bases fitting TRBD1. The DNA for the CDR3 is TGTGCCACCAGCAGAGATCCGGTCCAGGGACAGGGGGCGGGCAGAAACACCATATATTTT. Amino acid sequence: CATSRDPVQGQGAGRNTIYF.